Shown below are 28 T cell receptor beta chains from a single sample sequenced in a study of blood T cells in healthy people across ages (dated by TCRdb to about 2015). Libraries were constructed by 5' RACE. The instrument was an Illumina HiSeq 2500. The second PCR ran for roughly 7 to 11 cycles and used a J-beta primer mix along with a sample-barcoded 5' primer. TCRdb's own reprocessing of the public reads used fastp at Q25 and MiXCR and kept productive beta chains. Duplicate CDR3 protein sequences are folded into a single record with the most common DNA and genes. Counted in this sample were about 1.6 million distinct CDR3 sequences; roughly a third of them appeared once. In total, the top ten clones hold about 11% of the sample. Sequencing was carried out using blood. These receptors came from a woman in her 30s in good health.

The chain combines TRBV6-1 with TRBJ2-3; 9 positions agree with TRBD2. The germline CDR1 and CDR2 sequences are MNHNS and SASEGT. The CDR3 is made up of 18 amino acids. The V gene end was trimmed by 2 bases and the J gene end by 2 bases; junction bases not matched to a gene: 11. The CDR3 loop reads CASSERGSGGLFTDTQYF. The CDR3, as DNA: TGTGCCAGCAGTGAAAGGGGTAGCGGGGGCCTTTTCACAGATACGCAGTATTTT.

Many counts were recorded for this clonotype. The chain uses TRBV9 and TRBJ2-7; 9 bases match TRBD1. J was trimmed by 1 base and V by 4 bases; bases with no gene match: 6. This CDR3 is 15 amino acids long. From germline, CDR1 is SGDLS and CDR2 YYNGEE. The CDR3 DNA follows: TGTGCCAGCAGCACCGGGACAGGGACGTCCTACGAGCAGTACTTC. This sequence encodes CASSTGTGTSYEQYF.

This clonotype was seen a handful of times. This chain connects TRBV4-1 to TRBJ2-6, with D unclear. V lost 0 bases to trimming and J lost 4 bases, with 13 bases between them. The V gene's germline CDR1 is MGHRA and CDR2 YSYEKL. The CDR3 is 17 residues long. CDR3 in DNA: TGCGCCAGCAGCCAAGACAGAACGCGTACGGGGGCCAACGTCCTGACTTTC. As protein: CASSQDRTRTGANVLTF.

The CDR3 coding sequence is TGTGCCAGCAGTCAGACAACGAGTAGAGATACGCAGTATTTT. Amino acids: CASSQTTSRDTQYF. The chain joins TRBV6-5 to TRBJ2-3; D is ambiguous. Trimming took 5 bases from V and 5 from J, leaving 14 bases between them. This CDR3 has 14 amino acids. In germline, CDR1 is MNHEY, CDR2 SVGAGI.

The chain has TRBV27 and TRBJ2-3; TRBD1 matches 8 bases. The CDR3 has 16 residues. The V gene's germline CDR1 is MNHEY and CDR2 SMNVEV (reference sequence). V lost 3 bases to trimming and J lost 0 bases; unmatched junction nucleotides: 5. The CDR3 loop reads CASSFFGQGSTDTQYF. The CDR3 DNA reads as TGTGCCAGCAGTTTTTTTGGACAGGGAAGCACAGATACGCAGTATTTT.

The chain couples TRBV6-6 to TRBJ2-3; TRBD2 matches 7 bases. Germline V CDR1 and CDR2: MNHNY, SVGAGI (reference sequence). The J segment lost 0 bases and the V segment lost 2 bases, leaving 5 bases of the junction unmatched. The CDR3 loop spans 16 amino acids. CDR3 loop: CASSYGGTTSTDTQYF. The CDR3 DNA sequence: TGTGCCAGCAGTTACGGTGGGACTACGAGCACAGATACGCAGTATTTT.

This clonotype has a count of ten or more. The J gene is TRBJ2-7, the V gene TRBV7-9; 12 bases map to TRBD2. The CDR3 loop spans 15 amino acids. V gave up 5 bases and J gave up 2 bases; unmatched junction bases: 4. Germline V lookup: CDR1 SEHNR, CDR2 FQNEAQ (reference sequence). The CDR3 spells CASSPSGGATYEQYF. CDR3 nucleotides: TGTGCCAGCAGCCCTAGCGGGGGGGCCACCTACGAGCAGTACTTC.

The rearrangement uses TRBV28 and TRBJ1-2; 8 bases match TRBD1. The CDR3 consists of 13 residues. Trimming removed 6 bases from V and 4 bases from J; junction bases left unmatched: 4. Germline V lookup: CDR1 MDHEN, CDR2 SYDVKM. The CDR3 DNA follows: TGTGCCAGCAGGCCAGGGGGCGCCTATGGCTACACCTTC. It codes for CASRPGGAYGYTF.

The CDR3 DNA reads TGTGCCAGCAGCTTATTATTAGCGGGCCCCCTGAGACAAGAGACCCAGTACTTC. Amino acids: CASSLLLAGPLRQETQYF. The V call is TRBV7-9, the J call TRBJ2-5; TRBD2 aligns across 7 bases. CDR1 and CDR2 (germline): SEHNR, FQNEAQ (reference sequence). The CDR3 runs to 18 residues. Trimming at V came to 2 bases and at J to 2 bases, leaving 14 bases not matched to a gene.

As DNA, the CDR3 is TGCAGTGCTAGAGGCGGGGGGGACAGAGGCACTGAAGCTTTCTTT. It encodes CSARGGGDRGTEAFF. The chain is built from TRBV20-1 and TRBJ1-1; TRBD1 agrees at 7 bases. The trim removed 1 base at V and 4 bases at J, leaving 9 bases unmatched. Germline-derived CDR1 and CDR2 are DFQATT and SNEGSKA (reference sequence). The CDR3 contains 15 residues.

This sequence joins TRBV5-6 and TRBJ2-3; TRBD2 agrees at 8 bases. The J segment lost 5 bases and the V segment lost 4 bases, leaving 12 bases of the junction unmatched. The CDR3 runs 16 residues. Germline V gene sequence: CDR1 SGHDT, CDR2 YYEEEE. CDR3 DNA: TGTGCCAGCAGCATATCCTTCGGGGGGGCCGGAGATACGCAGTATTTT. Protein: CASSISFGGAGDTQYF. The whole variable domain, remainder taken from reference TRBV5-6 and TRBJ2-3, is DAGVTQSPTHLIKTRGQQVTLRCSPKSGHDTVSWYQQALGQGPQFIFQYYEEEERQRGNFPDRFSGHQFPNYSSELNVNALLLGDSALYLCASSISFGGAGDTQYFGPGTRLTVL.

The chain recombines TRBV5-1 with TRBJ2-7; D assignment may be TRBD1 or TRBD2 (5 bases each). V gave up 0 bases and J gave up 5 bases, with 15 bases separating them. Per germline, CDR1 SGHRS and CDR2 YFSETQ. CDR3 length: 15 amino acids. The CDR3 DNA sequence: TGCGCCAGCAGCTTGGCCACGGGGACCTACGACGAGCAGTACTTC. Translation: CASSLATGTYDEQYF.

This clonotype was counted at least ten times. The chain employs TRBV5-1 and TRBJ2-3; D remains ambiguous. The CDR3 is made up of 14 amino acids. The germline CDR1 and CDR2 sequences are SGHRS and YFSETQ. V lost 0 bases and J lost 2, with 7 bases in between. Here the CDR3 DNA reads TGCGCCAGCAGCTTGGACACGTCCACAGATACGCAGTATTTT. Amino acid sequence: CASSLDTSTDTQYF. Filled out from reference TRBV5-1 and TRBJ2-3, the complete variable domain reads KAGVTQTPRYLIKTRGQQVTLSCSPISGHRSVSWYQQTPGQGLQFLFEYFSETQRNKGNFPGRFSGRQFSNSRSEMNVSTLELGDSALYLCASSLDTSTDTQYFGPGTRLTVL.

By sample fraction, this clonotype is medium-sized. This chain links TRBV29-1 with TRBJ2-3; 14 bases are shared with TRBD2. The CDR3 totals 16 residues. The junction had 10 bases not matched to a gene; V was cut back by 6 bases and J by 5 bases. CDR1 SQVTM and CDR2 ANQGSEA come from the germline V gene. CDR3 residues: CSVGRLAGGPGDTQYF. The CDR3 nucleotides read TGCAGCGTGGGTAGACTAGCGGGAGGGCCCGGAGATACGCAGTATTTT.

The chain couples TRBV5-1 to TRBJ2-5, with D hard to call. CDR1 SGHRS and CDR2 YFSETQ come from the germline V gene. The CDR3 loop spans 11 amino acids. The germline V and J ends were trimmed by 2 bases and 9 bases, with 8 bases remaining between them. The CDR3 coding sequence is TGCGCCAGCAGCTTTGAGAAGGCCCAGTACTTC. This codes for CASSFEKAQYF.

This clonotype was picked up a small number of times. The rearrangement uses TRBV20-1 and TRBJ1-3; TRBD1 might be the D (5 bases). CDR3 length: 14 residues. Germline assignment: CDR1 DFQATT and CDR2 SNEGSKA (reference sequence). Trimming took off 2 bases at V and 3 bases at J, with 11 bases between the two ends. The CDR3 coding sequence is TGCAGTGCTAGACAGGGAGGTATTGGAAACACCATATATTTT. Amino acids: CSARQGGIGNTIYF.

This clonotype was counted between two and nine times. V is TRBV2 and J is TRBJ1-2; unclear D gene. V was clipped by 7 bases and J by 6 bases, with 18 bases between them. This CDR3 is 14 amino acids long. Germline-derived CDR1 and CDR2 are SNHLY and FYNNEI. CDR3 DNA: TGTGCCAGCACCCCGGACGTGGAAGTCAATGGCTACACCTTC. Protein product: CASTPDVEVNGYTF. Full variable domain (rest looked up from reference TRBV2 and TRBJ1-2): EPEVTQTPSHQVTQMGQEVILRCVPISNHLYFYWYRQILGQKVEFLVSFYNNEISEKSEIFDDQFSVERPDGSNFTLKIRSTKLEDSAMYFCASTPDVEVNGYTFGSGTRLTVV.

Only a few counts were recorded for this clonotype. This chain's CDR3 is CATSFRGGDNYGYTF. The DNA for the CDR3 is TGTGCCACCTCTTTCAGGGGTGGTGACAACTATGGCTACACCTTC. The chain joins TRBV15 to TRBJ1-2; TRBD1 is a possible D gene (6 bases). V gave up 8 bases and J gave up 2 bases, with 18 bases separating them. This CDR3 has 15 amino acids. CDR1 and CDR2 (germline): LNHNV, YYDKDF (reference sequence).

The rearrangement uses TRBV5-6 and TRBJ2-4; D unresolved. The assigned J gene may be wrong: the sequence end matches TRBJ2-7 better. In germline, CDR1 is SGHDT, CDR2 YYEEEE. CDR3 length: 15 amino acids. The CDR3 nucleotides read TGTGCCAGCAGCTTGACTTCCGTGGACCCCTACGAGCAGTACTTC. Protein sequence: CASSLTSVDPYEQYF.

V and J are TRBV7-3 and TRBJ1-4; D is ambiguous. Germline V lookup: CDR1 SGHTA, CDR2 FQGTGA. V was trimmed by 6 bases and J by 8 bases, leaving 7 bases between them. This CDR3 comprises 11 residues. CDR3 nucleotides: TGTGCCAGCAGATCGTTGGAAAAACTGTTTTTT. This encodes CASRSLEKLFF.

This chain links TRBV5-1 with TRBJ1-2; a weak D match, TRBD1 (5 bases). The V gene's germline CDR1 is SGHRS and CDR2 YFSETQ. The CDR3 contains 15 residues. Trimming cost V 4 bases and J 6 bases, with 19 bases left between them. The CDR3 DNA follows: TGCGCCAGCAGCCCGGTAGGCAGCCCAGGGCATGGCTACACCTTC. Its translation: CASSPVGSPGHGYTF.

The chain joins TRBV12-3 or TRBV12-4 to TRBJ2-7; D possibly corresponds to TRBD2 (6 bases). The CDR3 runs 13 residues. V lost 6 bases and J 7 bases, leaving 16 bases between the germline ends. The CDR3 loop is CASSQSEGLEQYF. CDR3 coding DNA: TGTGCCAGCAGCCAATCGGAGGGCTTGGAGCAGTACTTC.

Many counts were recorded for this clonotype. The chain is built from TRBV29-1 and TRBJ2-3, with 7 bases identical to TRBD2. CDR3 size: 17 residues. V shed 2 bases and J 1 base; nucleotides not matched to a gene: 12. Germline V gene data show CDR1 as SQVTM and CDR2 as ANQGSEA. CDR3 in DNA: TGCAGCGTTGAACCGTGGGGCCTAGCGGCGGGCACAGATACGCAGTATTTT. Its protein is CSVEPWGLAAGTDTQYF.

In its sample, this clonotype was seen a few times. The chain uses TRBV7-9 and TRBJ1-5; D remains unclear. The CDR3 has 15 residues. Looked up from germline, CDR1 is SEHNR and CDR2 is FQNEAQ (reference sequence). The ends were cut back, 1 base at V and 3 bases at J, with 10 bases in the middle. Here the CDR3 DNA reads TGTGCCAGCAGCTTAGGAGGTCCGTTCAATCAGCCCCAGCATTTT. This encodes CASSLGGPFNQPQHF.

The V and J genes are TRBV5-5 and TRBJ2-3; tentatively, D is TRBD2 (7 bases). Looked up from germline, CDR1 is SGHKS and CDR2 is YYEKEE (reference sequence). Trimming left V 5 bases short and J 5 bases short, with 21 bases between. The CDR3 contains 16 residues. DNA for the CDR3: TGTGCCAGCAGTCGCCAAGGCGGGGGCGTAGGAGATACGCAGTATTTT. It specifies CASSRQGGGVGDTQYF.

This chain connects TRBV11-3 to TRBJ2-3, with TRBD2 matching 13 bases. There are 18 residues in the CDR3. Germline CDR1 is SGHNT and CDR2 is YENEEA. V trimming: 5 bases; J trimming: 2 bases; junction bases outside the gene matches: 10. The CDR3 loop reads CASSPGAGLAGDTDTQYF. The CDR3, as DNA: TGTGCCAGCAGCCCTGGCGCAGGACTAGCGGGGGACACAGATACGCAGTATTTT. Drawing the rest from reference TRBV11-3 and TRBJ2-3, the complete variable domain is EAGVVQSPRYKIIEKKQPVAFWCNPISGHNTLYWYLQNLGQGPELLIRYENEEAVDDSQLPKDRFSAERLKGVDSTLKIQPAELGDSAVYLCASSPGAGLAGDTDTQYFGPGTRLTVL.

The V gene is TRBV10-3, the J gene TRBJ2-5, with a tentative D call TRBD2 (7 bases). V was trimmed by 2 bases and J by 2 bases, leaving 18 bases between them. Germline CDR1 reads ENHRY; CDR2 reads SYGVKD. The CDR3 totals 17 residues. The CDR3 sequence: CAISEGLGGGPQETQYF. DNA of the CDR3: TGTGCCATCAGTGAGGGTTTGGGCGGGGGCCCTCAAGAGACCCAGTACTTC.

The rearrangement joins TRBV28 to TRBJ2-3; D gene ambiguous. V was clipped by 8 bases and J by 4 bases, with 10 bases between them. Germline CDR1 and CDR2: MDHEN and SYDVKM. The CDR3 is 12 amino acids. As DNA, the CDR3 is TGTGCCAGCTACTCCCCCCCAGATACGCAGTATTTT. This gives the protein CASYSPPDTQYF.